The 16 T cell receptor beta chains below were found in one sample sequenced in a study of cytomegalovirus exposure and HLA in healthy donors. This PCR relied on a set of 60 Vbeta primers and 13 Jbeta primers. The data were produced by immunoSEQ multiplex PCR, yet TCRdb's version contains in-frame clones alone and is incomplete. Among roughly 100,000 clones listed, roughly three quarters were seen once. The sequenced material came from PBMCs. Receptors originate from a female donor in good health and CMV-seronegative.

The chain combines TRBV15 with TRBJ1-1; 10 bases agree with TRBD1. The CDR3 contains 16 residues. CDR1 LNHNV and CDR2 YYDKDF come from the germline V gene (reference sequence). With V trimmed by 1 base and J by 6 bases, 8 bases remained unmatched. As DNA, the CDR3 is TGTGCCACCAGCAGAGGGACAGGGGGGAGTATCGCTGAAGCTTTCTTT. This gives the protein CATSRGTGGSIAEAFF. Full variable domain (rest looked up from reference TRBV15 and TRBJ1-1): DAMVIQNPRYQVTQFGKPVTLSCSQTLNHNVMYWYQQKSSQAPKLLFHYYDKDFNNEADTPDNFQSRRPNTSFCFLDIRSPGLGDTAMYLCATSRGTGGSIAEAFFGQGTRLTVV.

The CDR3 bases are TGTGCCTGGTCACCCGTCCCGGGGTTCTCCTACGAGCAGTACTTC. This gives the protein CAWSPVPGFSYEQYF. The chain uses TRBV30 and TRBJ2-7; tentatively, D is TRBD2 (5 bases). The germline V gene has CDR1 GTSNPN and CDR2 SVGIG (reference sequence). The CDR3 covers 15 residues. V gave up 5 bases and J gave up 0 bases, with 17 bases separating them.

The chain has TRBV6-5 and TRBJ2-7; D possibly corresponds to TRBD1 (5 bases). In germline, CDR1 is MNHEY, CDR2 SVGAGI. The CDR3 runs to 15 residues. Trimming took off 2 bases at V and 1 base at J, with 12 bases between the two ends. Here the CDR3 DNA reads TGTGCCAGCAGTTACGCGGCAGGGAAGTCCTACGAGCAGTACTTC. This encodes CASSYAAGKSYEQYF.

The rearrangement joins TRBV13 to TRBJ2-3; 7 bases line up with TRBD1. V lost 5 bases, J lost 2 bases, and 10 bases stayed unmatched. From germline, CDR1 is PRHDT and CDR2 FYEKMQ (reference sequence). The CDR3 consists of 16 residues. The DNA for the CDR3 is TGTGCCAGCAGCGTACGGACAGGCAGCTTCACAGATACGCAGTATTTT. Residues: CASSVRTGSFTDTQYF.

The chain is built from TRBV4-1 and TRBJ1-6; D may be TRBD1 (6 bases). This CDR3 contains 16 residues. From germline, CDR1 is MGHRA and CDR2 YSYEKL. Trimming pared 0 bases from V and 9 bases from J, leaving 15 bases between. CDR3 sequence: CASSQEATGWASPLHF. The CDR3 nucleotides read TGCGCCAGCAGCCAAGAGGCGACAGGTTGGGCTTCACCCCTCCACTTT.

This clone was found once. V and J are TRBV13 and TRBJ1-1; no firm D call. Trimming removed 4 bases at V and 1 base at J, with 7 bases between. From germline, CDR1 is PRHDT and CDR2 FYEKMQ (reference sequence). The CDR3 has 13 residues. CDR3 region: CASSSTPNTEAFF. In DNA form, the CDR3 reads TGTGCCAGCAGCTCGACACCGAACACTGAAGCTTTCTTT.

V and J are TRBV7-9 and TRBJ2-1; weak D call: TRBD2 (6 bases). This CDR3 has 15 amino acids. V gave up 5 bases and J gave up 5 bases, with 16 bases separating them. Germline loops: CDR1 SEHNR, CDR2 FQNEAQ (reference sequence). In DNA, the CDR3 is TGTGCCAGCAGCCCGACTAGTGGCCCAAACAATGAGCAGTTCTTC. Its translation is CASSPTSGPNNEQFF. Filled out from reference TRBV7-9 and TRBJ2-1, the complete variable domain reads DTGVSQNPRHKITKRGQNVTFRCDPISEHNRLYWYRQTLGQGPEFLTYFQNEAQLEKSRLLSDRFSAERPKGSFSTLEIQRTEQGDSAMYLCASSPTSGPNNEQFFGPGTRLTVL.

The genes are TRBV2 and TRBJ2-3, with TRBD2 identical over 7 bases. V dropped 4 bases and J dropped 6; count of bases not matched to a gene: 7. The germline CDR1 and CDR2 sequences are SNHLY and FYNNEI. The CDR3 totals 14 residues. The CDR3 nucleotides are TGTGCCAGCAGTGTGGGGGGGAAAGGGGATACGCAGTATTTT. Translating it yields CASSVGGKGDTQYF.

The gene calls are TRBV2 and TRBJ1-2; TRBD1 matches 7 bases. CDR1 and CDR2 (germline): SNHLY, FYNNEI. The CDR3 spans 14 residues. The ends lost 4 bases at V and 5 bases at J; junction bases unmatched: 7. CDR3: CASSGTGNGYGYTF. The DNA of the CDR3 is TGTGCCAGCAGTGGGACAGGCAATGGGTATGGCTACACCTTC.

As to this clone: A read error may produce the germline difference seen at one junction end. This chain connects TRBV5-5 to TRBJ2-7; TRBD1 matches 12 bases. The CDR3 loop spans 14 amino acids. Germline CDR1 and CDR2: SGHKS and YYEKEE (reference sequence). The CDR3 reads CAGSLGQGAYEQYF. The CDR3 DNA reads TGTGCCGGCAGCTTGGGACAGGGGGCTTACGAGCAGTACTTC.

V and J are TRBV5-1 and TRBJ2-1; 14 positions match TRBD2. The germline CDR1 and CDR2 sequences are SGHRS and YFSETQ. This CDR3 spans 17 amino acids. J was trimmed by 8 bases and V by 4 bases; bases with no gene match: 11. CDR3 bases: TGCGCCAGCAGCGTCGGGACTAGCGGGGGCGCCCCTGATGAGCAGTTCTTC. As protein: CASSVGTSGGAPDEQFF.

The chain carries TRBV14 and TRBJ1-6; 10 bases are a match to TRBD1. The length of the CDR3 is 15 residues. Germline values: CDR1 SGHDN, CDR2 FVKESK. The trim removed 3 bases at V and 10 bases at J, leaving 6 bases unmatched. CDR3 nucleotide sequence: TGTGCCAGCAGCCAGGAAGGACAGGGGGGATCACCCCTCCACTTT. Its protein is CASSQEGQGGSPLHF.

V gene TRBV27 combines with J gene TRBJ2-7; 10 bases map to TRBD2. Germline loops: CDR1 MNHEY, CDR2 SMNVEV (reference sequence). Trimming at V came to 6 bases and at J to 0 bases, leaving 5 bases not matched to a gene. The CDR3 loop spans 15 amino acids. CDR3: CASSRLAGASYEQYF. The CDR3 DNA reads as TGTGCCAGCAGCCGTCTAGCGGGAGCCTCCTACGAGCAGTACTTC.

The rearrangement joins TRBV19 to TRBJ2-5, with 7 bases lining up with TRBD1. CDR3 length: 14 amino acids. V lost 9 bases, J lost 5 bases, and 12 bases stayed unmatched. Germline lookup yields CDR1 LNHDA and CDR2 SQIVND (reference sequence). The CDR3 DNA reads as TGTGCCAGCTTAGAGACAGGGCACGGGGAGACCCAGTACTTC. Encoded protein: CASLETGHGETQYF. The variable domain in full, completed from reference TRBV19 and TRBJ2-5, reads DGGITQSPKYLFRKEGQNVTLSCEQNLNHDAMYWYRQDPGQGLRLIYYSQIVNDFQKGDIAEGYSVSREKKESFPLTVTSAQKNPTAFYLCASLETGHGETQYFGPGTRLLVL.

This clone was picked up a small number of times. This chain joins TRBV7-2 and TRBJ2-5; possibly TRBD2 for D (6 bases). V lost 3 bases, J lost 5 bases, and 10 bases lay in between. Germline V lookup: CDR1 SGHTA, CDR2 FQGNSA. The CDR3 has 13 amino acids. The CDR3 sequence is CASSFGGSETQYF. CDR3 DNA: TGTGCCAGCAGCTTTGGGGGGTCGGAGACCCAGTACTTC.

V and J are TRBV10-3 and TRBJ2-7, with TRBD1 matching 7 bases. The CDR3 extends over 13 amino acids. Germline V CDR1 and CDR2: ENHRY, SYGVKD. J was trimmed by 3 bases and V by 6 bases; bases with no gene match: 5. CDR3 DNA sequence: TGTGCCATCAGGGGGACAGACTTCTACGAGCAGTACTTC. Encoded protein: CAIRGTDFYEQYF.